A selection of T cell receptor beta chains follows, all from one sample in a study of T cell responses to AZD1222 COVID-19 vaccine. TCRdb's table, derived via immunoSEQ multiplex PCR, lists solely in-frame clones and lacks some. Its clone listing holds 150,000 or so clones. The specimen was peripheral blood. The source of these receptors is an adult in good health. CDR3s include the opening cysteine and the closing phenylalanine or tryptophan. A D gene is named only where the DNA matches it firmly.

>TRBV19|TRBJ2-5|NA|12
CASSRTWETQYF
TGTGCCAGTAGTAGGACCTGGGAGACCCAGTACTTC
>TRBV7-2|TRBJ2-1|TRBD2|16
CASSPGLAGGQDEQFF
TGTGCCAGCAGCCCCGGACTAGCGGGGGGGCAGGATGAGCAGTTCTTC
>TRBV24-1|TRBJ1-4|TRBD1|14
CATSDGTAIEKLFF
TGTGCCACCAGTGATGGGACAGCTATTGAAAAACTGTTTTTT
>TRBV29-1|TRBJ2-7|NA|11
CSVAWGYEQYF
TGCAGCGTTGCTTGGGGGTACGAGCAGTACTTC
>TRBV18|TRBJ2-1|TRBD2|15
CASSTTSESYNEQFF
TGTGCCAGCTCAACGACTAGCGAATCCTACAATGAGCAGTTCTTC
>TRBV4-1|TRBJ1-2|NA|13
CASSQGGAGGYTF
TGCGCCAGCAGCCAAGGAGGGGCTGGGGGCTACACCTTC
>TRBV30|TRBJ1-4|NA|15
CAWRVGQTNNEKLFF
TGTGCCTGGAGAGTGGGCCAGACAAATAATGAAAAACTGTTTTTT
>TRBV7-2|TRBJ1-2|NA|14
CASSLAGVGYGYTF
TGTGCCAGCAGCTTAGCGGGGGTAGGGTATGGCTACACCTTC
>TRBV7-2|TRBJ1-5|NA|14
CASSFTGGNQPQHF
TGTGCCAGCAGCTTCACGGGGGGGAATCAGCCCCAGCATTTT
>TRBV3-1/TRBV3-2|TRBJ2-1|NA|13
CASSQDPWNEQFF
TGTGCCAGCAGCCAAGATCCATGGAATGAGCAGTTCTTC
>TRBV9|TRBJ2-1|NA|16
CASSAPPAGPYNEQFF
TGTGCCAGCAGCGCCCCTCCAGCGGGCCCCTACAATGAGCAGTTCTTC
>TRBV4-1|TRBJ1-6|NA|18
CASSLFPGQTDYNSPLHF
TGCGCCAGCAGCCTCTTCCCGGGTCAGACGGATTATAATTCACCCCTCCACTTT
>TRBV11-2|TRBJ1-2|TRBD1|18
CASSQMGDRGRGIYGYTF
TGTGCCAGCAGCCAAATGGGGGACAGGGGGCGCGGGATCTATGGCTACACCTTC
>TRBV19|TRBJ1-5|NA|13
CASSPETGQPQHF
TGTGCCAGTAGTCCCGAAACAGGACAGCCCCAGCATTTT
>TRBV7-2|TRBJ1-1|TRBD1|15
CASSFRTGVNTEAFF
TGTGCCAGCAGCTTCCGGACAGGGGTGAACACTGAAGCTTTCTTT
>TRBV6-2/TRBV6-3|TRBJ2-3|TRBD2|14
CASSYGSGADTQYF
TGTGCCAGCAGTTACGGTAGCGGGGCAGATACGCAGTATTTT
>TRBV20-1|TRBJ1-6|NA|17
CSASLGGGSFYNSPLHF
TGCAGTGCTAGTTTGGGGGGCGGGAGTTTTTATAATTCACCCCTCCACTTT
>TRBV7-6|TRBJ2-3|NA|13
CASSLAETDTQYF
TGTGCCAGCAGCTTAGCCGAGACAGATACGCAGTATTTT
>TRBV19|TRBJ1-4|NA|15
CASRPRVATNEKLFF
TGTGCCAGCCGTCCCCGAGTTGCAACTAATGAAAAACTGTTTTTT
>TRBV6-5|TRBJ1-1|NA|16
CASSYSLGSPGTEAFF
TGTGCCAGCAGTTACTCGTTGGGGAGTCCGGGCACTGAAGCTTTCTTT
>TRBV5-1|TRBJ1-5|NA|14
CASSLGYGNQPQHF
TGCGCCAGCAGCTTAGGGTACGGGAATCAGCCCCAGCATTTT
>TRBV2|TRBJ2-4|TRBD1|14
CASRDDRGKNIQYF
TGTGCCAGCAGGGATGACAGGGGAAAAAACATTCAGTACTTC
>TRBV20-1|TRBJ2-7|TRBD2|11
CSAGTSYEQYF
TGCAGTGCTGGGACTAGCTACGAGCAGTACTTC
>TRBV6-5|TRBJ2-7|NA|13
CASSYPEVREQYF
TGTGCCAGCAGTTACCCCGAGGTAAGGGAGCAGTACTTC
>TRBV20-1|TRBJ1-2|NA|10
CSAPPQGYTF
TGCAGTGCCCCTCCCCAGGGCTACACCTTC
>TRBV6-5|TRBJ1-4|TRBD1|15
CASSDSTGTNEKLFF
TGTGCCAGCAGTGACTCGACAGGGACAAATGAAAAACTGTTTTTT
>TRBV19|TRBJ1-5|TRBD1|15
CASSTDRGSNQPQHF
TGTGCCAGTAGTACCGACAGGGGTAGCAATCAGCCCCAGCATTTT
>TRBV30|TRBJ2-2|TRBD2|17
CACSLGLAGGSAGELFF
TGTGCCTGCTCCCTAGGGCTAGCGGGGGGGTCCGCCGGGGAGCTGTTTTTT
>TRBV7-8|TRBJ1-3|NA|16
CASSLVGQFSGNTIYF
TGTGCCAGCAGCTTAGTGGGGCAATTCTCTGGAAACACCATATATTTT
>TRBV4-1|TRBJ1-1|TRBD1|14
CASSQETGKAEAFF
TGCGCCAGCAGCCAAGAGACAGGGAAGGCTGAAGCTTTCTTT
>TRBV5-1|TRBJ2-1|TRBD2|18
CASSLESPTSGGYNEQFF
TGCGCCAGCAGCTTGGAGTCTCCTACTAGCGGGGGTTACAATGAGCAGTTCTTC
>TRBV4-1|TRBJ1-3|TRBD1|20
CASSQAQSGTGFPSGNTIYF
TGCGCCAGCAGCCAAGCCCAGTCGGGGACAGGGTTTCCCTCTGGAAACACCATATATTTT
>TRBV5-4|TRBJ1-2|NA|14
CASSPLQGSYGYTF
TGTGCCAGCAGCCCTTTACAGGGCTCCTATGGCTACACCTTC
>TRBV11-3|TRBJ2-7|TRBD1|15
CASRQDRGPSYEQYF
TGTGCCAGCAGACAAGACAGGGGCCCCTCCTACGAGCAGTACTTC
>TRBV7-9|TRBJ1-2|NA|14
CASSLGGVNYGYTF
TGTGCCAGCAGCTTAGGCGGGGTTAACTATGGCTACACCTTC
>TRBV29-1|TRBJ1-1|NA|10
CSVELGIAFF
TGCAGCGTTGAATTGGGGATTGCTTTCTTT
>TRBV11-2|TRBJ1-6|NA|16
CASSLGYGTTNSPLHF
TGTGCCAGCAGCTTAGGTTACGGGACAACCAATTCACCCCTCCACTTT
>TRBV5-6|TRBJ2-4|NA|12
CASSAGGWTEAF
TGTGCCAGCAGCGCTGGAGGGTGGACGGAGGCATTC
>TRBV2|TRBJ1-5|NA|13
CANALEHNQPQHF
TGTGCCAACGCACTGGAACACAATCAGCCCCAGCATTTT
>TRBV6-5|TRBJ1-1|NA|15
CASKGVRGMNTEAFF
TGTGCCAGCAAGGGAGTTAGGGGAATGAACACTGAAGCTTTCTTT
>TRBV13|TRBJ2-7|TRBD2|15
CASSWGLVVSNEQYF
TGTGCCAGCAGCTGGGGACTAGTTGTTTCCAACGAGCAGTACTTC
>TRBV3-1/TRBV3-2|TRBJ1-1|NA|14
CASSQATPGTEAFF
TGTGCCAGCAGCCAAGCGACACCTGGTACTGAAGCTTTCTTT
>TRBV6-5|TRBJ2-7|NA|15
CASSYPGTGTYEQYF
TGTGCCAGCAGTTACCCCGGGACGGGAACCTACGAGCAGTACTTC
>TRBV7-6|TRBJ1-5|TRBD1|15
CASSLVQGLGQPQHF
TGTGCCAGCAGCTTAGTACAGGGGCTGGGTCAGCCCCAGCATTTT
>TRBV27|TRBJ2-2|TRBD2|16
CASSASSGVLTGELFF
TGTGCCAGCAGTGCCTCTAGCGGGGTTCTCACCGGGGAGCTGTTTTTT
>TRBV3-1/TRBV3-2|TRBJ2-2|NA|12
CASSQVSGELFF
TGTGCCAGCAGCCAAGTCTCCGGGGAGCTGTTTTTT
>TRBV3-1/TRBV3-2|TRBJ2-1|TRBD1|14
CASSPRTGVNEQFF
TGTGCCAGCAGCCCGCGGACAGGGGTCAATGAGCAGTTCTTC
>TRBV7-6|TRBJ2-3|TRBD1|13
CASAGGFTDTQYF
TGTGCCAGCGCAGGGGGCTTCACAGATACGCAGTATTTT
>TRBV5-1|TRBJ2-3|NA|12
CASSLGGDTQYF
TGCGCCAGCAGCTTGGGCGGAGATACGCAGTATTTT
>TRBV12-3/TRBV12-4|TRBJ1-1|NA|12
CASSWGTTEAFF
TGTGCCAGCTCATGGGGGACAACCGAAGCTTTCTTT